The clone carrying this TCR beta chain was counted only a few times. This record belongs to a study of blood T cell repertoires in COVID-19. The CDR3 has 16 amino acids. Trimming took 1 base from V and 2 from J; bases not matched to a gene: 7. Germline V gives CDR1 SGHDN, CDR2 FVKESK. Across over 20 US areas, participants ranged in age from 18 to 89 years. Cohort 3 donors counted as recovered after two negative PCRs, clearance, or resolved symptoms. Generated by immunoSEQ multiplex PCR, the TCRdb table keeps only in-frame clones and is missing some. The sample has roughly 310,000 clones; over 85% are singletons.

The clonotype originates from a man in his fifties or sixties who had recovered from COVID-19. The gene calls are TRBV14 and TRBJ2-7; TRBD1 matches 8 bases. Sequenced: PBMCs or T cells enriched from blood (not recorded which). The CDR3 spells CASSQVRQGRPYEQYF. The CDR3 DNA reads as TGTGCCAGCAGCCAAGTTAGACAGGGGAGACCCTACGAGCAGTACTTC.